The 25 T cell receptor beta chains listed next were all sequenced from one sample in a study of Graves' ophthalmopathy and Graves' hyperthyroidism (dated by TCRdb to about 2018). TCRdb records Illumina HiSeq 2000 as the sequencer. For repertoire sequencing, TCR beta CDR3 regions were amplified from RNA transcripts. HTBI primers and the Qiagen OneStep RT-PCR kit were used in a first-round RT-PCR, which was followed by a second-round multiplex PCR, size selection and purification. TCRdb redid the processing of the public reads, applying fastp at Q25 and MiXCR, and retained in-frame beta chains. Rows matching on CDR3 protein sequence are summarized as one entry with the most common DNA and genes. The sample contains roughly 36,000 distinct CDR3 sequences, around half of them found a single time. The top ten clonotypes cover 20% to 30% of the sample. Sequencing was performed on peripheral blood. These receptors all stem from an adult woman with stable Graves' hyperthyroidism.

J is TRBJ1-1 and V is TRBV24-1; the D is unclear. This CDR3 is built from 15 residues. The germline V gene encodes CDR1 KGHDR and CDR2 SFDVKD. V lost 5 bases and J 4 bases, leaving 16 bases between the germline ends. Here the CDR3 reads CATSAAGRAGTEAFF. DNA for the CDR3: TGTGCCACCAGTGCAGCGGGGAGGGCGGGCACTGAAGCTTTCTTT.

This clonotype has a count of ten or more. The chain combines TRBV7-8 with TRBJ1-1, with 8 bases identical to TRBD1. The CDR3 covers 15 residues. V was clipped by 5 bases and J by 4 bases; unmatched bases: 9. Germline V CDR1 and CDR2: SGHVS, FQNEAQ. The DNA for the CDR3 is TGTGCCAGCAGCCGGCGACAGGGGCCAGGCACTGAAGCTTTCTTT. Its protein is CASSRRQGPGTEAFF.

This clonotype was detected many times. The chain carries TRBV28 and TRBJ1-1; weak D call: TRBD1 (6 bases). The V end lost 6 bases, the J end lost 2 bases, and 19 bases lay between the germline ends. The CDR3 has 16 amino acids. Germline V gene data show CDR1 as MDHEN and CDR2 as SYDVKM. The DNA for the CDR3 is TGTGCCAGCAGCCTCGGGGCAGGGGACCCTAACACTGAAGCTTTCTTT. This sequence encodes CASSLGAGDPNTEAFF. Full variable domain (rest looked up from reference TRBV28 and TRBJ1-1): DVKVTQSSRYLVKRTGEKVFLECVQDMDHENMFWYRQDPGLGLRLIYFSYDVKMKEKGDIPEGYSVSREKKERFSLILESASTNQTSMYLCASSLGAGDPNTEAFFGQGTRLTVV.

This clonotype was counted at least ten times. The CDR3 loop is CASSPWDSPNTEAFF. CDR3 nucleotides: TGTGCCAGCAGCCCCTGGGACTCACCGAACACTGAAGCTTTCTTT. The V call is TRBV6-2 or TRBV6-3, the J call TRBJ1-1; D may be TRBD1 (5 bases). CDR3 length: 15 amino acids. V was shortened by 6 bases and J by 1 base, with 15 bases between the two germline ends. Germline assignment: CDR1 MNHEY and CDR2 SVGEGT.

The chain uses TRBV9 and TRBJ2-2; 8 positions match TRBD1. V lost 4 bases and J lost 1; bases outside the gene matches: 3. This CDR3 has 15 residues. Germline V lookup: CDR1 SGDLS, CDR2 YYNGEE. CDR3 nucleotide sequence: TGTGCCAGCAGCACCGGGACAGGGAACACCGGGGAGCTGTTTTTT. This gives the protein CASSTGTGNTGELFF.

In DNA, the CDR3 is TGCAGCGTTGAAGATAGCGGACCCCTAAACTATGGCTACACCTTC. Amino acids: CSVEDSGPLNYGYTF. V is TRBV29-1 and J is TRBJ1-2; no clear D gene. This CDR3 has 15 amino acids. With 0 bases removed from V and 2 bases from J, the gap between germline ends came to 13 bases. The germline gives CDR1 SQVTM, CDR2 ANQGSEA.

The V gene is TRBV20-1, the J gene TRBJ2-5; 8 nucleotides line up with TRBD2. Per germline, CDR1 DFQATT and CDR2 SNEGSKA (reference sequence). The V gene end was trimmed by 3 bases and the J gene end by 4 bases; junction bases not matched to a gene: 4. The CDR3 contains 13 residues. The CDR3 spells CSASGRAVETQYF. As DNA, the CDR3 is TGCAGTGCTAGCGGGAGGGCCGTAGAGACCCAGTACTTC.

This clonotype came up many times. CDR3 residues: CASSLGGGVTEAFF. For the CDR3, the DNA is TGTGCCAGCAGTTTAGGGGGAGGTGTCACTGAAGCTTTCTTT. J is TRBJ1-1 and V is TRBV12-3 or TRBV12-4, with no clear D. CDR3 length: 14 residues. V lost 1 base, J lost 4 bases, and 10 bases lay in between.

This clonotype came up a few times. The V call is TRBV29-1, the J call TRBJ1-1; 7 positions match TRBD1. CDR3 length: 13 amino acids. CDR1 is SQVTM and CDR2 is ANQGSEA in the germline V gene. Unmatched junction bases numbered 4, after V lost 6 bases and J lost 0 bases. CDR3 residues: CSVMGQLNTEAFF. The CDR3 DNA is TGCAGCGTGATGGGACAGCTGAACACTGAAGCTTTCTTT.

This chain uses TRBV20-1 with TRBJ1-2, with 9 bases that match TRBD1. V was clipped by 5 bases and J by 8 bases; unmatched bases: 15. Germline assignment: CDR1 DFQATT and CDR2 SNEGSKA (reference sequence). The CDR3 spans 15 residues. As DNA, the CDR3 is TGCAGTGCTGAGTGGGGGCCGGGACAGGGCAGGGGCTACACCTTC. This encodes CSAEWGPGQGRGYTF.

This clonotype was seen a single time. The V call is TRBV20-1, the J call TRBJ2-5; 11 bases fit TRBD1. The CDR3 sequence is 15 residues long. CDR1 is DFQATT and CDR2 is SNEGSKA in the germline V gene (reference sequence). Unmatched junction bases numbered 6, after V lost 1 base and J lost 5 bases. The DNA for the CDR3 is TGCAGTGCTAGAGGGGGACAGGGGGGATCGGAGACCCAGTACTTC. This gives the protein CSARGGQGGSETQYF.

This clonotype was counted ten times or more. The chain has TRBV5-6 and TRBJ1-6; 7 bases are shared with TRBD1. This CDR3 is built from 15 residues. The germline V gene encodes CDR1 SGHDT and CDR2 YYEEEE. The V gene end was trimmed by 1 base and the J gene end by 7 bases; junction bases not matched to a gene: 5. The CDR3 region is CASSLIQGGNSPLHF. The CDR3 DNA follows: TGTGCCAGCAGCTTGATTCAGGGGGGGAATTCACCCCTCCACTTT.

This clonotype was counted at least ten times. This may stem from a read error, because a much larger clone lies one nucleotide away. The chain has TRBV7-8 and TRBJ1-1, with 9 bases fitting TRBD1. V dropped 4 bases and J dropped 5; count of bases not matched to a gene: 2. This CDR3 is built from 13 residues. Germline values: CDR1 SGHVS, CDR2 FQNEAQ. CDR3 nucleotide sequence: TGTGCCAGCAGCTCTGACAGGGGGACTGAAGCTTTCTTT. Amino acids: CASSSDRGTEAFF.

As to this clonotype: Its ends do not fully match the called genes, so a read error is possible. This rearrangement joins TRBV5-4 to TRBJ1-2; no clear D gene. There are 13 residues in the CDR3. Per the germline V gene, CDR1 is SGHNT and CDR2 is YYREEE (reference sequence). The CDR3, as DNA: TGTTCCAGCAGCCGCACGAGGGCGGATGGCTACACCTTC. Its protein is CSSSRTRADGYTF.

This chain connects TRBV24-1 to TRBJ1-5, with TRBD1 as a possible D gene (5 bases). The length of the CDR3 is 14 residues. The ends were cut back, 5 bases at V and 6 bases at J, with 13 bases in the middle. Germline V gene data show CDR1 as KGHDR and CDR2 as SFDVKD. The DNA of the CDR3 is TGTGCCACCAGTGGGGGGATCGAGCGTCAGCCCCAGCATTTT. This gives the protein CATSGGIERQPQHF.

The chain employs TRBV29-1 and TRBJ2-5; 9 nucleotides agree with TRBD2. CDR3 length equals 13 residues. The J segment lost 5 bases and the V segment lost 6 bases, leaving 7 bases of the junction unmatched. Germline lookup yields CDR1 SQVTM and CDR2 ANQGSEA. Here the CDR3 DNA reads TGCAGCGTCGTTAGCGGGAGTTGGGAGACCCAGTACTTC. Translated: CSVVSGSWETQYF.

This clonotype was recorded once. CDR3 region: CATSREGDYEQYF. The CDR3 bases are TGTGCCACCAGCAGAGAGGGGGACTACGAGCAGTACTTC. The chain employs TRBV15 and TRBJ2-7, with D perhaps given as TRBD1 or TRBD2 (5 bases each). CDR3 length: 13 residues. With 0 bases removed from V and 3 bases from J, the gap between germline ends came to 6 bases. The germline V gene has CDR1 LNHNV and CDR2 YYDKDF (reference sequence).

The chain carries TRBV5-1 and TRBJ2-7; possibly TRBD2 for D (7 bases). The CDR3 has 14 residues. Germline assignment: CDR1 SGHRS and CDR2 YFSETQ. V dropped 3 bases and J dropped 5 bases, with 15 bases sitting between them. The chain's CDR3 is CASSSGGGSDEQYF. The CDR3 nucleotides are TGCGCCAGCAGCTCGGGGGGCGGGAGCGACGAGCAGTACTTC.

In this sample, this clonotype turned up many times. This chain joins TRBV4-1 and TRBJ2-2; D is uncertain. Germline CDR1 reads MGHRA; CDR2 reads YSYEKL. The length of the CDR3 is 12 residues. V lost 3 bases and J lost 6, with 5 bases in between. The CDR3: CASSQPPGELFF. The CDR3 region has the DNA TGCGCCAGCAGCCAGCCTCCCGGGGAGCTGTTTTTT.

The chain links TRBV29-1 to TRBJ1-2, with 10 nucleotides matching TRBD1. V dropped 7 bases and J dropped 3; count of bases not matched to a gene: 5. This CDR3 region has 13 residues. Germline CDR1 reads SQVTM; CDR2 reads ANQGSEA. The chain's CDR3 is CSERDRGYYGYTF. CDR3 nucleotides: TGCAGCGAACGGGACAGGGGCTACTATGGCTACACCTTC.

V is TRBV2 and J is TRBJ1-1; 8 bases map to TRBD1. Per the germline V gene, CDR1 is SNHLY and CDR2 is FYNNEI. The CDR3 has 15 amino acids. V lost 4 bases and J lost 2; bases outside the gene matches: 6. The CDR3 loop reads CASSGQGSGNTEAFF. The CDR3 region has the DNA TGTGCCAGCAGTGGACAGGGGTCTGGAAACACTGAAGCTTTCTTT. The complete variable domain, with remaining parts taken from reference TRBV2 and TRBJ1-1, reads EPEVTQTPSHQVTQMGQEVILRCVPISNHLYFYWYRQILGQKVEFLVSFYNNEISEKSEIFDDQFSVERPDGSNFTLKIRSTKLEDSAMYFCASSGQGSGNTEAFFGQGTRLTVV.

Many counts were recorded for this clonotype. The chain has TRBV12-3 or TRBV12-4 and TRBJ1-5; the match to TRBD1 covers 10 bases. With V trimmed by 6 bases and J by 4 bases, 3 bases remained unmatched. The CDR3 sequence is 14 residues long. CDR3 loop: CASSLGQGNQPQHF. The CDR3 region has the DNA TGTGCCAGCAGCCTGGGACAGGGGAATCAGCCCCAGCATTTT.

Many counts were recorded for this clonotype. The CDR3 DNA follows: TGTGCCAGCAGTGCCGGGACAGTAGACCGCTGTGGCTACACCTTC. It yields the protein CASSAGTVDRCGYTF. The chain couples TRBV12-3 or TRBV12-4 to TRBJ1-2; the match to TRBD1 covers 7 bases. Trimming cost V 5 bases and J 7 bases; bases outside gene matches: 13. This CDR3 contains 15 residues.

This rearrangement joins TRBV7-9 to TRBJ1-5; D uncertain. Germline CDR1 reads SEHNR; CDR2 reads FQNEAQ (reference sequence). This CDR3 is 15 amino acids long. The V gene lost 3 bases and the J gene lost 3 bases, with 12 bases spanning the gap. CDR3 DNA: TGTGCCAGCAGCTTTGATGAAGACTTCAATCAGCCCCAGCATTTT. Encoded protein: CASSFDEDFNQPQHF.

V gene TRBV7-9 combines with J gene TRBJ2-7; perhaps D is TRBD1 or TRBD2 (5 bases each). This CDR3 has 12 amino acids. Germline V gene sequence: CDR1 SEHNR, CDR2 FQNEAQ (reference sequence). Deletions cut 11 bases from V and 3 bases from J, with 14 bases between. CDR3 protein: CASGDGNYEQYF. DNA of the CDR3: TGTGCCTCTGGGGACGGAAACTACGAGCAGTACTTC.